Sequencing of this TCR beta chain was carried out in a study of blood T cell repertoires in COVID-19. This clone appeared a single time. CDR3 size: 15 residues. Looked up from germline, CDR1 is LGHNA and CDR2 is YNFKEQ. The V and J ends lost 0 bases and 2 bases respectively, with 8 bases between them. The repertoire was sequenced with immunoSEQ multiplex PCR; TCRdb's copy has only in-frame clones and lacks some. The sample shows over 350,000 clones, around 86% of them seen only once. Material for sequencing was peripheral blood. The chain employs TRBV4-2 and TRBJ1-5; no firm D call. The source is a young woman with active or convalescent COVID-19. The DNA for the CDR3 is TGTGCCAGCAGCCAAGATGACGGGGGCAATCAGCCCCAGCATTTT. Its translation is CASSQDDGGNQPQHF.